A single sample is the source of the 17 T cell receptor beta chains below, sequenced in a study of T cells after yellow fever vaccination. TCRdb analysed the 5' RACE reads with MiXCR anew, one entry per CDR3 protein. The repertoire holds just under 600,000 distinct CDR3 sequences, with roughly 12% as singletons. The sequencing used PBMCs, collected on the day of the yellow fever booster vaccination. These receptors originate from a man aged 25-40 years who received the YFV17D yellow fever vaccine.

This clonotype came up a few times. V usage is TRBV6-1 and J usage is TRBJ2-1; D not certain. The CDR3 is 15 residues long. V dropped 8 bases and J dropped 0 bases, with 14 bases sitting between them. CDR1 is MNHNS and CDR2 is SASEGT in the germline V gene. This chain's CDR3 is CASCSVIGSYNEQFF. The CDR3 coding sequence is TGTGCCAGCTGCAGTGTAATCGGCTCCTACAATGAGCAGTTCTTC.

Comment on this clonotype: The CDR3 ends on some other residue instead of the conserved phenylalanine or tryptophan, so this is likely a read error. This sequence joins TRBV7-9 and TRBJ1-6; a possible D gene is TRBD1 (5 bases). V was trimmed by 7 bases and J by 8 bases, leaving 21 bases between them. Looked up from germline, CDR1 is SEHNR and CDR2 is FQNEAQ (reference sequence). This CDR3 has 16 residues. The DNA for the CDR3 is TGTGCCAGCACCGCTGGGGCACAAGGACTGTATTCACCCCTCCACTCT. Residues: CASTAGAQGLYSPLHS.

This clonotype was counted between two and nine times. This rearrangement joins TRBV12-3 or TRBV12-4 to TRBJ2-1; D possibly corresponds to TRBD1 (5 bases). With 3 bases removed from V and 5 bases from J, the gap between germline ends came to 17 bases. This CDR3 comprises 16 residues. The DNA of the CDR3 is TGTGCCAGCAGTTTTTGGACACAGAACGTCCACAATGAGCAGTTCTTC. Translation: CASSFWTQNVHNEQFF.

The chain is built from TRBV29-1 and TRBJ2-5, with 7 bases fitting TRBD1. Germline CDR1 is SQVTM and CDR2 is ANQGSEA. The CDR3 is 13 amino acids. V lost 5 bases and J lost 5; bases outside the gene matches: 8. Here the CDR3 reads CSVSSTGRETQYF. The CDR3 coding sequence is TGCAGCGTTAGCTCGACAGGGCGGGAGACCCAGTACTTC.

This clonotype was recorded at least ten times. The genes are TRBV20-1 and TRBJ1-5; D perhaps matches TRBD1 (5 bases). The CDR3 runs 12 residues. Germline lookup yields CDR1 DFQATT and CDR2 SNEGSKA (reference sequence). This CDR3 reads CSKGRARQPQHF. CDR3 nucleotide sequence: TGCTCCAAGGGCAGGGCTCGACAGCCCCAGCATTTT.

The V gene is TRBV7-9, the J gene TRBJ2-2; D not resolved. V lost 3 bases and J lost 6, with 8 bases in between. There are 13 residues in the CDR3. Germline assignment: CDR1 SEHNR and CDR2 FQNEAQ (reference sequence). The CDR3: CASSFRVAGELFF. CDR3 DNA: TGTGCCAGCAGCTTCCGGGTCGCCGGGGAGCTGTTTTTT. Combining the CDR3 with reference TRBV7-9 and TRBJ2-2 gives the whole variable domain DTGVSQNPRHKITKRGQNVTFRCDPISEHNRLYWYRQTLGQGPEFLTYFQNEAQLEKSRLLSDRFSAERPKGSFSTLEIQRTEQGDSAMYLCASSFRVAGELFFGEGSRLTVL.

The rearrangement joins TRBV5-1 to TRBJ2-5; 9 bases line up with TRBD1. Germline CDR1 and CDR2: SGHRS and YFSETQ. The CDR3 sequence is 16 residues long. With 4 bases clipped from V and 0 bases from J, the junction kept 7 bases outside the gene matches. The DNA of the CDR3 is TGCGCCAGCAGCCCCGGGACAGGGAGGAACCAAGAGACCCAGTACTTC. This encodes CASSPGTGRNQETQYF.

The chain uses TRBV10-3 and TRBJ1-1, with TRBD1 as a possible D gene (5 bases). CDR3 length equals 13 residues. Germline CDR1 and CDR2: ENHRY and SYGVKD. V lost 2 bases to trimming and J lost 2 bases, with 6 bases between them. The CDR3 loop is CAISETGNTEAFF. CDR3 DNA: TGTGCCATCAGTGAGACAGGAAACACTGAAGCTTTCTTT.

The chain recombines TRBV6-2 or TRBV6-3 with TRBJ2-7; maybe TRBD2 (6 bases). The CDR3 has 14 residues. CDR1 and CDR2 (germline): MNHEY, SVGEGT. V was clipped by 4 bases and J by 5 bases, with 15 bases between them. In DNA form, the CDR3 reads TGTGCCAGCAGTTCCCTCACTAGCCTGGACGAGCAGTACTTC. This translates into CASSSLTSLDEQYF.

In its sample, this clonotype was seen a few times. The rearrangement links TRBV29-1 to TRBJ2-3; the D is unclear. The germline gives CDR1 SQVTM, CDR2 ANQGSEA. The CDR3 length is 12 residues. Trimming left V 4 bases short and J 6 bases short, with 11 bases between. CDR3 DNA sequence: TGCAGCGTTGCCTCTGGTCTGGATACGCAGTATTTT. Encoded protein: CSVASGLDTQYF.

The V call is TRBV20-1, the J call TRBJ2-1; 13 bases fit TRBD2. V trimming: 1 base; J trimming: 9 bases; junction bases outside the gene matches: 6. Germline-derived CDR1 and CDR2 are DFQATT and SNEGSKA (reference sequence). This CDR3 contains 15 residues. This CDR3 reads CSARGTSGGSGEQFF. For the CDR3, the DNA is TGCAGTGCTAGAGGGACTAGCGGGGGATCGGGTGAGCAGTTCTTC.

This clonotype was detected only a few times. The junction departs from the called germline gene at one end, perhaps through a read error. This chain uses TRBV20-1 with TRBJ2-5; 13 nucleotides align to TRBD2. This CDR3 spans 14 amino acids. The germline gives CDR1 DFQATT, CDR2 SNEGSKA (reference sequence). CDR3 region: CSASVAGLAGAPCF. For the CDR3, the DNA is TGCAGTGCTAGTGTAGCAGGACTAGCGGGGGCCCCGTGCTTC.

Ten or more counts support this clonotype. This chain links TRBV29-1 with TRBJ2-2; D tentatively reads TRBD1 or TRBD2 (5 bases each). Germline CDR1 and CDR2: SQVTM and ANQGSEA. V was trimmed by 4 bases and J by 2 bases, leaving 17 bases between them. The CDR3 covers 16 residues. The CDR3 is CSVVYRQGANTGELFF. The CDR3 DNA reads TGCAGCGTTGTATATCGGCAGGGAGCAAACACCGGGGAGCTGTTTTTT.

In its sample, this clonotype was seen a few times. The V call is TRBV20-1, the J call TRBJ2-1, with 11 bases matching TRBD2. J gave up 3 bases and V 2 bases, and 6 bases lay outside the gene matches. The length of the CDR3 is 16 residues. Germline V gene sequence: CDR1 DFQATT, CDR2 SNEGSKA (reference sequence). CDR3 bases: TGCAGTGCTAGACCCCTGACTAGCGGGGACTACAATGAGCAGTTCTTC. It yields the protein CSARPLTSGDYNEQFF.

Of note for this clonotype: A much larger clone lies a single base off, so this may be a read error. This chain uses TRBV20-1 with TRBJ2-7, with D perhaps TRBD2 (5 bases). The germline gives CDR1 DFQATT, CDR2 SNEGSKA (reference sequence). This CDR3 is 13 amino acids long. CDR3 in amino acids: CSSRSNQRYEQYF. The DNA for the CDR3 is TGCAGTTCTAGATCGAATCAGCGGTACGAGCAGTACTTC.

This rearrangement joins TRBV20-1 to TRBJ2-7, with 12 bases aligning to TRBD2. V was pared by 5 bases and J by 3 bases, with 11 bases of the junction left unmatched. CDR1 is DFQATT, CDR2 SNEGSKA, per germline (reference sequence). The CDR3 covers 16 residues. CDR3 sequence: CSAVLAGGYQGYEQYF. CDR3 nucleotides: TGCAGTGCTGTACTAGCGGGAGGATATCAGGGCTACGAGCAGTACTTC.

This clonotype was counted only a few times. The chain joins TRBV20-1 to TRBJ2-1, with 8 nucleotides matching TRBD2. The germline V gene has CDR1 DFQATT and CDR2 SNEGSKA (reference sequence). After removal of 3 bases from V and 8 bases from J, the junction contained 12 bases not matched to a gene. The CDR3 consists of 15 residues. The CDR3 DNA follows: TGCAGTGCTAGTGCACTAGCGGAGAAGTTCGATGAGCAGTTCTTC. This sequence encodes CSASALAEKFDEQFF.